The T cell receptor beta chain under discussion was sequenced for a study of T cells in Graves' hyperthyroidism and ophthalmopathy. The germline V gene encodes CDR1 MDHEN and CDR2 SYDVKM. This CDR3 is built from 15 residues. J was trimmed by 2 bases and V by 6 bases; bases with no gene match: 6. Whole-study results and caveats: Progression to ophthalmopathy was predicted a median of approximately 6.4 months early. The authors' 13 V-J model separated ophthalmopathy from stable hyperthyroidism.

This clonotype was recorded many times. Its specificity is not known. PBMCs stemmed from 10 ml fresh peripheral blood. Amplification of TCR beta CDR3 regions used RNA as the template. A set of HTBI primers served as the primers for a first-round RT-PCR of the TCR CDR3. TCRdb fed the multiplex PCR reads into MiXCR, producing one record per CDR3 protein. The profile shows hundreds of thousands of distinct CDR3 sequences, roughly 14% of them singletons. Sample: blood. This clonotype was sampled from a woman aged 40-49 years with Graves' ophthalmopathy. The chain employs TRBV28 and TRBJ2-7, with 11 bases lining up with TRBD1. The CDR3 sequence is CASRGRTGGPYEQYF. The CDR3 DNA reads as TGTGCCAGCAGGGGGAGGACAGGGGGCCCCTACGAGCAGTACTTC.